This T cell receptor (beta chain) was retrieved from a study of shared clonotypes between healthy human individuals. Study at large: The study used three CD4 naive, three CD4 memory, two CD8 naive and one CD8 memory plate per donor.

With respect to this clone: The antigen is unknown. The sample has other DNA sequences that encode this CDR3 too.

The study's findings and limits: Relative to their counterparts shared across all four donors, non-shared clonotypes exhibited diminished generation probabilities.

As defined, naive CD8 cells were CD45RO-negative and positively selected for CCR7, with terminally differentiated effector memory CD45RA+ cells excluded. Germline values: CDR1 MNHEY, CDR2 SMNVEV (reference sequence). This CDR3 is built from 14 residues. V shed 2 bases and J shed 0 bases, with 6 bases lying between them. This was a deep-level run. Under the authors' procedure: With immunoSEQ giving junction-only sequences and no quality scores, filtering differed. Only in-frame clones appear in the TCRdb table, and some are missing; sequencing was by immunoSEQ multiplex PCR. V and J calls and clone size are those listed in that table; D and trimming were worked out from the DNA. The table includes 1.5 million to 2.5 million clones, about 95% detected once.

The sequence was collected from a man in his late teens or twenties in good health. The rearrangement joins TRBV27 to TRBJ2-3, with no clear D. Material for sequencing was naive CD8+ T cells sorted from blood. Here the CDR3 DNA reads TGTGCCAGCAGTTTAGCGGCTAGCACAGATACGCAGTATTTT. Translating it yields CASSLAASTDTQYF.